This passage covers 4 T cell receptor beta chains from one sample sequenced in a study of radiation and T cells in renal cell carcinoma. Time point specified: blood 2 weeks post-SBRT. Documented treatment: 15 Gy SBRT to primary tumor, nephrectomy 4 weeks later. Only in-frame clones appear in the TCRdb table, and some are missing; sequencing was by immunoSEQ multiplex PCR. The sample carries about 130,000 clones, 88% recorded once. Material: blood, obtained from a patient whose treatment included radiotherapy and nephrectomy. The origin of the receptors is an older woman with renal cell carcinoma.

The genes are TRBV30 and TRBJ2-2; 9 positions agree with TRBD1. The CDR3 sequence is 15 residues long. From germline, CDR1 is GTSNPN and CDR2 SVGIG (reference sequence). V shed 1 base and J 3 bases; nucleotides not matched to a gene: 3. CDR3 amino acids: CAWSGGQGHTGELFF. Written as DNA, the CDR3 is TGTGCCTGGAGTGGGGGACAGGGACACACCGGGGAGCTGTTTTTT.

The V and J genes are TRBV2 and TRBJ2-2, with D perhaps TRBD2 (6 bases). This CDR3 contains 15 residues. Germline V gene data show CDR1 as SNHLY and CDR2 as FYNNEI. Trimming took off 3 bases at V and 4 bases at J, with 12 bases between the two ends. The DNA for the CDR3 is TGTGCCAGCAGTGAGGTGGAGGGCCCCACCGGGGAGCTGTTTTTT. The encoded protein is CASSEVEGPTGELFF.

The chain couples TRBV4-2 to TRBJ1-5; D perhaps matches TRBD1 (5 bases). CDR1 is LGHNA, CDR2 YNFKEQ, per germline. V lost 6 bases and J 7 bases, leaving 16 bases between the germline ends. The CDR3 sequence is 14 residues long. The CDR3 region has the DNA TGTGCCAGCAGAGAAGGGTGGGGGGGACAGCCCCAGCATTTT. Amino acids: CASREGWGGQPQHF.

This clone was seen a single time. The chain joins TRBV19 to TRBJ2-3; 7 nucleotides line up with TRBD1. The V and J ends lost 10 bases and 2 bases, in that order; junction bases with no gene match: 12. CDR1 and CDR2 (germline): LNHDA, SQIVND (reference sequence). The CDR3 contains 15 residues. The CDR3 sequence is CATSPGQMFTDTQYF. CDR3 DNA: TGTGCCACCTCACCGGGACAGATGTTCACAGATACGCAGTATTTT.